This T cell receptor beta chain was profiled in a study of shared clonotypes between healthy human individuals. Study overall: Each donor had three CD4 naive, three CD4 memory, two CD8 naive and one CD8 memory plate. Study-wide findings and caveats: Generation probability values for non-shared clonotypes were lower than those for clonotypes shared by all four donors.

Trimming took off 5 bases at V and 13 bases at J, with 17 bases between the two ends. This CDR3 spans 12 amino acids. CDR1 is MDHEN, CDR2 SYDVKM, per germline. Only in-frame clones appear in the TCRdb table, and some are missing; sequencing was by immunoSEQ multiplex PCR. The profile shows 2 million or so clones, roughly 94% of them singletons. Remarks on this clone: Its target is unknown.

Naive CD45RA+ and memory CD45RA-negative subsets were split from CD4+ cells. The chain employs TRBV28 and TRBJ1-2, with D possibly matching TRBD1 (6 bases). This clonotype was obtained from a man in his late teens or twenties in good health. The sequenced material came from naive CD4+ T cells sorted from blood. Specified subset: CD45RA+ positively selected. The CDR3 spells CASSRGNRAGTF. DNA of the CDR3: TGTGCCAGCAGTAGGGGGAATCGGGCAGGCACCTTC.